This TCR beta chain was observed in a study of OX40 agonist ivuxolimab in advanced cancers. The study's findings and limits: No antigen was identified for the clonally expanded peripheral T cells. Patients who responded partially at 0.1-3.0 mg/kg showed clonal expansion ranking among the lowest.

Using immunoSEQ multiplex PCR, the repertoire was profiled, and TCRdb retains in-frame clones only, with some absent. The sample contains around 140,000 clones, 90% of which appear only once. Worth noting for this clone: Its target is unknown.

The trim removed 8 bases at V and 1 base at J, leaving 5 bases unmatched. Germline V lookup: CDR1 SGHRS, CDR2 YFSETQ. The CDR3 length is 16 residues. V usage is TRBV5-1 and J usage is TRBJ2-2; 13 nucleotides agree with TRBD2. Sample: CD4+ or CD8+ T cells sorted from blood, taken in a trial of the OX40 agonist ivuxolimab. This TCR derives from an adult with an advanced solid tumor such as melanoma, head and neck, liver or kidney cancer. The CDR3 region is CASGTSGTLNTGELFF. The CDR3 DNA follows: TGCGCCAGTGGGACTAGCGGGACACTGAACACCGGGGAGCTGTTTTTT.